This T cell receptor (beta chain) was profiled in a study of OX40 agonist ivuxolimab in advanced cancers. In terms of the full investigation: Ivuxolimab, which targeted the costimulatory receptor OX40 (CD134), was an agonistic, fully human IgG2 monoclonal antibody. Intravenous ivuxolimab was administered to patients every 2 weeks at six dose levels: 0.01, 0.1, 0.3, 1.5, 3 and 10 mg/kg. Among the approximately 50 dose-escalation patients, some 19 had hepatocellular carcinoma, 15 or so melanoma, 9 renal cell carcinoma and 9 head and neck cancer. A male proportion of approximately 83% and a mean age of about 60 years, ranging from roughly 23 to 85, were recorded for the dose-escalation cohort. Prior anti-PD-1, anti-PD-L1 or anti-CTLA-4 therapy was permitted, and approximately 42% of dose-escalation patients had received checkpoint inhibitors. Partial responses occurred in three dose-escalation patients, of whom one had hepatocellular carcinoma and two had cutaneous melanoma. The purpose of peripheral TCRbeta sequencing was to test whether ivuxolimab changed TCR sequence diversity and led to clonal T-cell expansion. The monotherapy dose-escalation portion (N ≈ 52 patients) of the phase I ivuxolimab trial is reported in the paper. Broader findings and caveats from the paper: Clonal expansion of both CD4+ and CD8+ blood T cells was observed from baseline to week 6 at doses 0.1 to 3.0 mg/kg. In partial responders in the 0.1-3.0 mg/kg groups, normalized peripheral clonal expansion was found to be among the lowest, especially among CD8+ T cells. After ivuxolimab, expanded clones were on average more numerous among CD8+ T cells than among CD4+ T cells. Low levels of normalized T-cell clonal expansion were also seen in some patients who did not respond. The antigen specificity of the clonally expanded peripheral T cells was not determined.

This clone showed up just a few times. Its antigen target is currently unknown. Base qualities are not at hand, and no much larger clone is one base apart. Trimming takes 0 bases from V and 7 bases from J, and the germline ends sit 10 bases apart. Based on the germline V gene, the CDR1 and CDR2 sequences are SGHAT and FQNNGV. From the cysteine through the phenylalanine, the CDR3 covers 14 amino acids. CDR3 DNA is the only sequence kept; it has 42 bases, read in frame from the first base. Patients with autoimmune disease history or receiving systemic immunosuppression were excluded from the trial. Peripheral blood for TCR sequencing was collected from all dose cohorts at baseline, on cycle 4 day 1, and on cycle 7 day 1. Samples were obtained from an open-label, multicenter, first-in-human phase I dose-escalation trial of ivuxolimab. The trial enrolled adults with locally advanced or metastatic head and neck squamous cell, hepatocellular, melanoma or renal cell carcinoma. Before TCR sequencing, CD4+ and CD8+ T cells were separately sorted from peripheral blood.

Genomic DNA was isolated from the sorted cells so that the TCRbeta CDR3 region could be sequenced. The immunoSEQ Assay was used to sequence the TCRbeta CDR3 regions. TCRdb holds this immuneACCESS table with in-frame rearrangements only. Some clones are missing; in checked studies, unresolved V genes explain under half, and the rest has no known cause. In all, the sample holds 55,000 to 90,000 clones, and roughly 80% of those were seen once. The ten largest clones represent approximately 1% of the sample. Recombination linked TRBV11-2 to TRBJ1-5; possibly the D gene is TRBD1, per 5 matching bases. Sequenced material: CD4+ or CD8+ T cells sorted from blood, taken in a trial of the OX40 agonist ivuxolimab. This TCR was sampled from an adult with an advanced solid tumor such as melanoma, head and neck, liver or kidney cancer. The CDR3 region has the sequence CASSLDLGGQPQHF. The DNA reads as follows: TGTGCCAGCAGCTTAGATCTTGGGGGGCAGCCCCAGCATTTT.